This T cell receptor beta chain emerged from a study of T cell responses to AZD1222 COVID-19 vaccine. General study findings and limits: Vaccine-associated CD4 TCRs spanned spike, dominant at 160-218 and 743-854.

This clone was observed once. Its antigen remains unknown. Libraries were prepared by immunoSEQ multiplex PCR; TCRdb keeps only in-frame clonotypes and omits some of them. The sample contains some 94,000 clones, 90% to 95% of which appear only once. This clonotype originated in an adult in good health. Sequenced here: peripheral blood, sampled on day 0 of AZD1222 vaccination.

The CDR3 protein is CASSLGNLGYGYTF. The DNA of the CDR3 is TGCGCCAGCAGCTTGGGAAACCTGGGGTATGGCTACACCTTC. J is TRBJ1-2 and V is TRBV5-1; D unclear. Trimming stripped 0 bases from V and 5 bases from J, with 11 bases between. Germline V gene sequence: CDR1 SGHRS, CDR2 YFSETQ. The CDR3 totals 14 residues.